This T cell receptor beta chain was recovered during a study of siplizumab effects on memory and regulatory T cells. Only one count was recorded for this clone. Produced via immunoSEQ multiplex PCR; TCRdb's table is partial and in-frame only. The sample records tens of thousands of clones, roughly 96% being singletons. Sequencing of unstimulated naive, memory, effector memory and TEMRA subsets was performed in a few donor pairs. Sequenced input: naive CD4+ T cells sorted from blood. The source is a human donor in good health.

The CDR3, as DNA: TGTGCCAGTAGTTACAGGGCTTACACCGGGGAGCTGTTTTTT. It translates to CASSYRAYTGELFF. The V gene is TRBV19, the J gene TRBJ2-2; possibly TRBD1 for D (6 bases). The CDR3 is made up of 14 amino acids. The germline CDR1 and CDR2 sequences are LNHDA and SQIVND (reference sequence). Deletions cut 5 bases from V and 3 bases from J, with 10 bases between.